This T cell receptor beta chain was sequenced for a study of T-cell reconstitution after alpha-beta-depleted transplantation in children. This clonotype has a handful of counts. Preparing the TCRbeta library involved the use of unique molecular identifiers. In TCRdb, the PCR reads were re-called with MiXCR into one record per CDR3 protein. The data show 250,000 to 350,000 distinct CDR3 sequences, 9.9% seen once. With 3 bases removed from V and 0 bases from J, the gap between germline ends came to 14 bases. The CDR3 contains 15 residues. The germline V gene has CDR1 DFQATT and CDR2 SNEGSKA (reference sequence).

This chain joins TRBV20-1 and TRBJ1-2; a weak D match, TRBD1 (5 bases). Sequenced material: PBMCs from the stem cell graft donor, taken from the stem cell graft. The TCR comes from a human donor who donated a stem cell graft to a child with SCID. The CDR3 reads CSARGEGRSNYGYTF. For the CDR3, the DNA is TGCAGTGCTAGGGGGGAGGGGCGATCTAACTATGGCTACACCTTC.